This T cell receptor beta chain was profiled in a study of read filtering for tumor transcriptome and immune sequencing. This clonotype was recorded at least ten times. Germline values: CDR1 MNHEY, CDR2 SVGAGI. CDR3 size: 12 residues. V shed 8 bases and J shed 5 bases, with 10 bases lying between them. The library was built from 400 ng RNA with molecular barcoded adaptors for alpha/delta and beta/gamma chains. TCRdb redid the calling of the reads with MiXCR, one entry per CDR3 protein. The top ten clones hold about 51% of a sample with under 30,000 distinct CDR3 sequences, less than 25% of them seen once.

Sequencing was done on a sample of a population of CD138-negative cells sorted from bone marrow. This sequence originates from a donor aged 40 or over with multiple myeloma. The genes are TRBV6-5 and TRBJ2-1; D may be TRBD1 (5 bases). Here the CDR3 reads CASDRTNNEQFF. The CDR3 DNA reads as TGTGCCAGCGACAGAACAAACAATGAGCAGTTCTTC.